Below, 3 T cell receptor beta chains from the same sample are listed, as sequenced in a study of blood T cell repertoires in COVID-19. Clones were sequenced by immunoSEQ multiplex PCR, and TCRdb holds only the in-frame ones, with some missing. In the table there are roughly 250,000 clones, around nine tenths of which are singletons. Sequenced material: peripheral blood. These receptors originate from a woman in her thirties or forties who had recovered from COVID-19.

The chain combines TRBV19 with TRBJ2-6; 9 nucleotides agree with TRBD1. CDR3 length: 17 residues. Trimming at V came to 3 bases and at J to 3 bases, leaving 6 bases not matched to a gene. CDR1 and CDR2 from the germline V gene are LNHDA and SQIVND (reference sequence). The CDR3 loop is CASSITGGAGGANVLTF. CDR3 nucleotides: TGTGCCAGTAGTATCACAGGGGGCGCAGGTGGGGCCAACGTCCTGACTTTC.

The chain combines TRBV5-1 with TRBJ2-7, with 9 bases identical to TRBD1. The CDR3 has 15 amino acids. V was clipped by 0 bases and J by 4 bases; unmatched bases: 5. The germline V gene encodes CDR1 SGHRS and CDR2 YFSETQ. CDR3 sequence (DNA): TGCGCCAGCAGCTTGGGGGGACAGGGATCGTACGAGCAGTACTTC. Residues: CASSLGGQGSYEQYF.

In its sample, this clone was seen once. The V and J genes are TRBV7-2 and TRBJ2-3, with TRBD2 identical over 7 bases. The V and J ends lost 5 bases and 2 bases, in that order; junction bases with no gene match: 7. The CDR3 loop spans 15 amino acids. The V gene's germline CDR1 is SGHTA and CDR2 FQGNSA. The CDR3 DNA follows: TGTGCCAGCAGCCCGACTAGCCCATTCACAGATACGCAGTATTTT. This sequence encodes CASSPTSPFTDTQYF.